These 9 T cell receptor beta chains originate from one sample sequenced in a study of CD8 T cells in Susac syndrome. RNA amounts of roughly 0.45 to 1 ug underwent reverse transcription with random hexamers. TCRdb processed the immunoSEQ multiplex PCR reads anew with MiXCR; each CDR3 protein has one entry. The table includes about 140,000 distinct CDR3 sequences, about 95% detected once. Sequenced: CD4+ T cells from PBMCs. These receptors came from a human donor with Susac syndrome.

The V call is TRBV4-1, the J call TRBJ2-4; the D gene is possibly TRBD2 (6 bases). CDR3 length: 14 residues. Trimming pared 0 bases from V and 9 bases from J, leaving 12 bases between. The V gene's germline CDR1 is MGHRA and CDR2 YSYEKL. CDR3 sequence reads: CASSQDGGEGIQYF. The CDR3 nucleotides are TGCGCCAGCAGCCAAGATGGCGGGGAAGGCATTCAGTACTTC.

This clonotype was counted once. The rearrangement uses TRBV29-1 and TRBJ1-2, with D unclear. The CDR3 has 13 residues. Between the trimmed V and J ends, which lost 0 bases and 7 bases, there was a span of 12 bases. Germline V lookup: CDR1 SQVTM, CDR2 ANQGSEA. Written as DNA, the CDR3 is TGCAGCGTTGAAGACACAGTGCAAGGTGGCTACACCTTC. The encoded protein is CSVEDTVQGGYTF.

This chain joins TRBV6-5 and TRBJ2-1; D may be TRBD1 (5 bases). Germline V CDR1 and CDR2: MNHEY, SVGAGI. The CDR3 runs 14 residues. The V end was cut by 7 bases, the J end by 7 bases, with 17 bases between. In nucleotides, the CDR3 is TGTGCCAGCACCATTAGCTGGGGCACGAATGAGCAGTTCTTC. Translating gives CASTISWGTNEQFF.

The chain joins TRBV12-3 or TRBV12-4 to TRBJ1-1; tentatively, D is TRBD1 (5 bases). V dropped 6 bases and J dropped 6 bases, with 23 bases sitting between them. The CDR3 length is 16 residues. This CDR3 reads CASSKTSQGRGAEAFF. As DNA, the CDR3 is TGTGCCAGCAGCAAGACATCTCAGGGCCGCGGAGCTGAAGCTTTCTTT.

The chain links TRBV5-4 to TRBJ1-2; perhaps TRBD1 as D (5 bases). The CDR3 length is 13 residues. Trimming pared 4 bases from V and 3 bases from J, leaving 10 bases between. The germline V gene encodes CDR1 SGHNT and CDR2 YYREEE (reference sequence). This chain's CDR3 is CASSNGTYYGYTF. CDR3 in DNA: TGTGCCAGCAGCAACGGGACTTACTATGGCTACACCTTC.

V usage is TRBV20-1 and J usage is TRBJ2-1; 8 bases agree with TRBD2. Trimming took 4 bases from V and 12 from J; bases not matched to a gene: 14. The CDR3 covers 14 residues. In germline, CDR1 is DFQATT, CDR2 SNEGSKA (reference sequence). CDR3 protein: CSAKAGERGRGQFF. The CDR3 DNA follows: TGCAGTGCTAAAGCGGGAGAGAGGGGTAGGGGGCAGTTCTTC.

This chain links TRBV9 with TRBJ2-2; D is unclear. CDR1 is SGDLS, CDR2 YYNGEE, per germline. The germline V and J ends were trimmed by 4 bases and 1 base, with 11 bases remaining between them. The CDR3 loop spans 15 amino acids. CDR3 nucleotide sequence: TGTGCCAGCAGCCAAGTCTCGCGGAACACCGGGGAGCTGTTTTTT. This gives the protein CASSQVSRNTGELFF. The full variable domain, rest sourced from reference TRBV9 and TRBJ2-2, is DSGVTQTPKHLITATGQRVTLRCSPRSGDLSVYWYQQSLDQGLQFLIQYYNGEERAKGNILERFSAQQFPDLHSELNLSSLELGDSALYFCASSQVSRNTGELFFGEGSRLTVL.

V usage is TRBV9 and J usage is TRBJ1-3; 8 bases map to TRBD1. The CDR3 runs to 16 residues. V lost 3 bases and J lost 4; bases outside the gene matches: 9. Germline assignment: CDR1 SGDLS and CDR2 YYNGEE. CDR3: CASSAGDRLGGNTIYF. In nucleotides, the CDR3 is TGTGCCAGCAGCGCTGGGGACAGGCTCGGGGGAAACACCATATATTTT.

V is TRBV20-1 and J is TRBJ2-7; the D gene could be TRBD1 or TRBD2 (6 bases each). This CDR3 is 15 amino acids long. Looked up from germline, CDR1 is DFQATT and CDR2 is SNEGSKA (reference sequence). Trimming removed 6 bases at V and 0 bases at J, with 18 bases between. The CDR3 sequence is CSAFGLWGASYEQYF. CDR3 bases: TGCAGTGCCTTCGGGTTGTGGGGGGCCTCCTACGAGCAGTACTTC.